The T cell receptor (beta chain) described here comes from a study of cytomegalovirus exposure and HLA in healthy donors. PCR employed 60 Vbeta and 13 Jbeta primers. The assay was immunoSEQ multiplex PCR, and TCRdb's table has in-frame clones only and misses some. The data contain 95,000 to 100,000 clones, around 77% of them singletons. Turning to this clone: Germline and junction disagree at one end, which may indicate a read error.

The length of the CDR3 is 13 residues. Germline assignment: CDR1 KGHSH and CDR2 LQKENI. The chain combines TRBV18 with TRBJ2-1, with a possible D match to TRBD2 (5 bases). Sequenced material: PBMCs. This clonotype was sampled from a woman aged 60 to 75 in good health and CMV-seropositive. The CDR3 DNA reads as TGTGCCATCTCAATTGGAGGACCGAATGAGCAGTTCTTC. Its protein product is CAISIGGPNEQFF.